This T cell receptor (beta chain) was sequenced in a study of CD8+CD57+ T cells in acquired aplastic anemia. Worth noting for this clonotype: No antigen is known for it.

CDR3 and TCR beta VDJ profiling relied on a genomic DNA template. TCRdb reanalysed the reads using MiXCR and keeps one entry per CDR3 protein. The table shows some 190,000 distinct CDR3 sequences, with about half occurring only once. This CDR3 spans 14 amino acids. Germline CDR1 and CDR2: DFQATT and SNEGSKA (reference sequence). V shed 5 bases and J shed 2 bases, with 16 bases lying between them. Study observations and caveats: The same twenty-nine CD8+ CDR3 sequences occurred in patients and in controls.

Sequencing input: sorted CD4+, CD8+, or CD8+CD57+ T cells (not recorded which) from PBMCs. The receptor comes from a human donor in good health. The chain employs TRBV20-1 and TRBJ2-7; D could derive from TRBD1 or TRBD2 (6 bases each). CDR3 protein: CSAPEGGGTYEQYF. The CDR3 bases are TGCAGTGCTCCAGAGGGGGGTGGTACCTACGAGCAGTACTTC.